This T cell receptor (beta chain) was retrieved from a study of blood T cells in healthy people across ages. Through a sample-barcoded 5' primer and a J-beta primer mix, a second PCR was run for 7 to 11 cycles. TCRdb independently ran MiXCR on the 5' RACE reads; one entry per CDR3 protein. The sample lists 800,000 to 1,000,000 distinct CDR3 sequences; about 48% were seen once. V dropped 1 base and J dropped 3; count of bases not matched to a gene: 6. This CDR3 is built from 16 residues. In germline, CDR1 is SGHNT, CDR2 YENEEA. The material sequenced was blood. The chain recombines TRBV11-3 with TRBJ2-5; TRBD1 matches at 9 bases. The TCR originated in a man under 40 in good health. The CDR3 DNA reads TGTGCCAGCAGCTTAGGGGTTGACAGGGGGAAAGAGACCCAGTACTTC. Translating gives CASSLGVDRGKETQYF.